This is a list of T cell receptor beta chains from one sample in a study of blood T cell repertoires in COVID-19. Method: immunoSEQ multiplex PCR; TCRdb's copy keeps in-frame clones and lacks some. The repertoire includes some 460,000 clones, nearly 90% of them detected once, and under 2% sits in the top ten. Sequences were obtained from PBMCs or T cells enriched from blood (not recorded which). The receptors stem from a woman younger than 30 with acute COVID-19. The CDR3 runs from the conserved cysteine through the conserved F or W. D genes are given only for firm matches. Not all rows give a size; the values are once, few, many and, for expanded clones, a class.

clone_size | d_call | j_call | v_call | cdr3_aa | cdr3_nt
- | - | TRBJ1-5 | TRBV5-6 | CASSLITGSDQPQHF | TGTGCCAGCAGCTTGATTACAGGGAGCGATCAGCCCCAGCATTTT
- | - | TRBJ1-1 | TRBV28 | CASSLFVNTEAFF | TGTGCCAGCAGTTTATTTGTAAACACTGAAGCTTTCTTT
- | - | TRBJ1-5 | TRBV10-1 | CASSPRAASAQHF | TGCGCCAGCAGCCCGAGGGCCGCCTCGGCCCAGCATTTT
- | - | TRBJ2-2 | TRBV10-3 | CATAGGTGNTGELFF | TGTGCCACCGCCGGCGGGACGGGGAACACCGGGGAGCTGTTTTTT
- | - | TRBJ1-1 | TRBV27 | CASSQPGHLNTEAFF | TGTGCCAGCAGTCAACCGGGACACCTGAACACTGAAGCTTTCTTT
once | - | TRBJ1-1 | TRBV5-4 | CASRGQGIAEAFF | TGTGCCAGCAGGGGGCAGGGTATCGCTGAAGCTTTCTTT
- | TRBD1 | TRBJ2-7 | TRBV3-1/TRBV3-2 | CASSPGTANSYEQYF | TGTGCCAGCAGCCCAGGGACAGCCAACTCCTACGAGCAGTACTTC
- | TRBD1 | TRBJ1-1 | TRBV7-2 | CASSSRDRANTEAFF | TGTGCCAGCAGCTCCCGGGACAGGGCGAACACTGAAGCTTTCTTT
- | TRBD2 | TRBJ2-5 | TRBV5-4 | CASSTRTSGRVSETQYF | TGTGCCAGCAGCACACGGACTAGCGGGAGGGTGTCAGAGACCCAGTACTTC
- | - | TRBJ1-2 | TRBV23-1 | CASSQFSRYGYTF | TGCGCCAGCAGTCAATTCTCCCGCTATGGCTACACCTTC
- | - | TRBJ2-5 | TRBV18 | CASSPLEEETQYF | TGTGCCAGCTCACCATTGGAGGAAGAGACCCAGTACTTC
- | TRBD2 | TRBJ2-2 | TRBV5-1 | CASRTSGVTGELFF | TGCGCCAGCAGAACTAGCGGCGTCACCGGGGAGCTGTTTTTT
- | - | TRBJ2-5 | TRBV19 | CASADRDWETQYF | TGTGCCAGTGCAGACCGTGACTGGGAGACCCAGTACTTC
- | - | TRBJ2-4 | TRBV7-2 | CASSLAVAVQNIQYF | TGTGCCAGCAGCTTAGCGGTGGCAGTGCAAAACATTCAGTACTTC
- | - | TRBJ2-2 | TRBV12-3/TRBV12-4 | CASSLGSIGELFF | TGTGCCAGCAGTTTGGGCTCTATCGGGGAGCTGTTTTTT
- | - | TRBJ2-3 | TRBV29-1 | CSVRSLLDLTDTQYF | TGCAGCGTTCGGTCCCTACTAGATTTGACAGATACGCAGTATTTT
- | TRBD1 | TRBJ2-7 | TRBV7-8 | CASSSETGQNYRDRVREQYF | TGTGCCAGCAGCTCTGAAACGGGGCAAAACTACCGGGACAGGGTACGCGAGCAGTACTTC
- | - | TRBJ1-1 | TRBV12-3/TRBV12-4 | CASTGGRRNTFF | TGTGCCAGCACCGGGGGGCGGAGAAATACTTTCTTT
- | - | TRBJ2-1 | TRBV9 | CASNYGTFYNEQFF | TGTGCCAGCAACTACGGGACATTCTACAATGAGCAGTTCTTC
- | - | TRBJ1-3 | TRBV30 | CAWSVKDSSGNTIYF | TGTGCCTGGAGTGTAAAGGACAGTTCAGGAAACACCATATATTTT
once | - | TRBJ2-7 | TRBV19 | CASSTRAGVYEQYF | TGTGCCAGTAGTACCCGAGCGGGTGTCTACGAGCAGTACTTC
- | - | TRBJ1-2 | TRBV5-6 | CASSFNVGSGQNGDGYTF | TGTGCCAGCAGCTTTAATGTGGGTTCAGGACAGAATGGTGATGGCTACACCTTC
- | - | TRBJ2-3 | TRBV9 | CASSVGQYTDTQYF | TGTGCCAGCAGCGTAGGGCAGTACACAGATACGCAGTATTTT
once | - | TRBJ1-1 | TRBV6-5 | CASTTEMNTEAFF | TGTGCCAGCACCACCGAGATGAACACTGAAGCTTTCTTT
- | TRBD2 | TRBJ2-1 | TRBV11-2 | CASSLVKRGVLEQFF | TGTGCCAGCAGCTTAGTAAAGCGGGGGGTATTGGAGCAGTTCTTC
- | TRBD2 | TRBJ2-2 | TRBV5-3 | CARSKSGTSDPGELFF | TGTGCCAGAAGCAAATCCGGGACTAGTGATCCCGGGGAGCTGTTTTTT
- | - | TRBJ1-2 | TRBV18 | CASSPGQRWKGGGYTF | TGTGCCAGCTCACCCGGACAGCGGTGGAAGGGGGGGGGCTACACCTTC
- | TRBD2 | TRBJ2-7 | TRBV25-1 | CASSGGGSTYEQYF | TGTGCCAGCAGTGGGGGGGGGTCTACCTACGAGCAGTACTTC
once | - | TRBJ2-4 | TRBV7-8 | CASSLDPSAQVGIAKNIQYF | TGTGCCAGCAGCTTAGATCCGTCGGCGCAGGTCGGGATAGCCAAAAACATTCAGTACTTC
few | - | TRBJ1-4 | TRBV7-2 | CASSSVNNEKLFF | TGTGCCAGCAGTTCAGTTAATAATGAAAAACTGTTTTTT
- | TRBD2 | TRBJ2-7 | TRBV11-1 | CASSPGLAGSYEQYF | TGTGCCAGCAGCCCGGGACTAGCGGGCTCCTACGAGCAGTACTTC
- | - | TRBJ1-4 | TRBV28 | CASRDRANEKLFF | TGTGCCAGCAGGGATCGGGCTAATGAAAAACTGTTTTTT
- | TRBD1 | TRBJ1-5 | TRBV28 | CASSSAYRGPGQPQHF | TGTGCCAGCAGTTCAGCCTACAGGGGCCCGGGTCAGCCCCAGCATTTT
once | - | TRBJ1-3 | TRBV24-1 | CATSDSSGHTIYF | TGTGCCACCAGTGATAGCAGCGGACACACCATATATTTT
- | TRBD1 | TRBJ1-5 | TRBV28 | CASSPTGGIGNQPQHF | TGTGCCAGCAGTCCTACAGGGGGTATTGGCAATCAGCCCCAGCATTTT
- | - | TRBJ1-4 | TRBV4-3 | CASSQGPKLFF | TGCGCCAGCAGCCAAGGGCCAAAACTGTTTTTT
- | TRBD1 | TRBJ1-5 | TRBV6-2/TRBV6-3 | CASSWTGRGQPQHF | TGTGCCAGCAGTTGGACAGGCCGCGGTCAGCCCCAGCATTTT
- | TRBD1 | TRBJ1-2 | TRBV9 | CASSAAGTGTNYGYTF | TGTGCCAGCAGCGCCGCCGGGACAGGGACCAACTATGGCTACACCTTC
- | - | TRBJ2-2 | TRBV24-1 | CATSGAETGELFF | TGTGCCACCAGTGGTGCGGAGACCGGGGAGCTGTTTTTT
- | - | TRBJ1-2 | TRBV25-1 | CASSAGPNYGYTF | TGTGCCAGCAGTGCCGGTCCTAACTATGGCTACACCTTC
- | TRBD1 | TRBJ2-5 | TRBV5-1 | CASSTGSDGRDQYF | TGCGCCAGCTCGACAGGGAGTGATGGGAGAGACCAGTACTTC
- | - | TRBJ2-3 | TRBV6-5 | CASSRKSKDTQYF | TGTGCCAGCAGCCGTAAGAGCAAAGATACGCAGTATTTT